The 23 T cell receptor beta chains below were found in one sample sequenced in a study of blood T cells in healthy people across ages. Combining a sample-barcoded 5' primer with a J-beta primer mix, a second PCR ran for about 7 to 11 cycles. TCRdb ran MiXCR on the 5' RACE reads and lists one entry per CDR3 protein. The sample consists of under 700,000 distinct CDR3 sequences, less than 25% of them appearing once. This sample was also put to use in a study of T cells of mothers and their children.

Sequencing was carried out using blood. The receptors here all came from a boy aged 5 to 17 in good health.

The chain employs TRBV27 and TRBJ2-5; the D gene could be TRBD1 or TRBD2 (5 bases each). The J call could be wrong; TRBJ2-1 is a better fit for the DNA end. Germline lookup yields CDR1 MNHEY and CDR2 SMNVEV (reference sequence). The CDR3 is 13 residues long. CDR3 sequence reads: CASSLLEGNEQFF. For the CDR3, the DNA is TGTGCCAGCAGTTTATTAGAGGGGAATGAGCAGTTCTTC.

There are a few counts of this clonotype. The chain has TRBV6-6 and TRBJ1-5; 7 bases are shared with TRBD1. Germline lookup yields CDR1 MNHNY and CDR2 SVGAGI (reference sequence). The ends lost 6 bases at V and 2 bases at J; junction bases unmatched: 7. The CDR3 totals 15 residues. The CDR3 region is CASSATGWGNQPQHF. The CDR3 coding sequence is TGTGCCAGCAGCGCGACAGGGTGGGGCAATCAGCCCCAGCATTTT.

This chain connects TRBV6-5 to TRBJ2-5; tentatively, D is TRBD2 (6 bases). This CDR3 is built from 18 residues. The germline V gene encodes CDR1 MNHEY and CDR2 SVGAGI. Trimming pared 2 bases from V and 2 bases from J, leaving 21 bases between. The CDR3 nucleotides are TGTGCCAGCAGTTACGGGCTATGGCGGGGCCAAAATCAAGAGACCCAGTACTTC. Its translation is CASSYGLWRGQNQETQYF.

This clonotype was detected a few times. Sequence at one end of the junction differs from germline and may be a read error. The rearrangement uses TRBV20-1 and TRBJ2-7; possibly TRBD1 or TRBD2 for D (6 bases each). There are 13 residues in the CDR3. CDR1 DFQATT and CDR2 SNEGSKA come from the germline V gene (reference sequence). Here the CDR3 reads CNAGGDNAYEQYF. For the CDR3, the DNA is TGCAATGCTGGAGGGGACAATGCCTACGAGCAGTACTTC.

The sample holds a few counts of this clonotype. J is TRBJ1-1 and V is TRBV7-3; D may be TRBD1 (6 bases). The CDR3 is 15 residues long. Germline V CDR1 and CDR2: SGHTA, FQGTGA. V lost 0 bases to trimming and J lost 6 bases, with 14 bases between them. The CDR3 sequence: CASSLTQGRVSEAFF. The CDR3 DNA is TGTGCCAGCAGCTTAACCCAGGGGCGCGTCTCTGAAGCTTTCTTT.

The genes are TRBV7-9 and TRBJ2-5, with D maybe TRBD1 (6 bases). The end of the DNA fits TRBJ2-7 better, so the J call may be wrong. CDR3 length: 15 amino acids. Germline CDR1 and CDR2: SEHNR and FQNEAQ (reference sequence). As DNA, the CDR3 is TGTGCCAGCAGCTTAGAACAGGGCCTAACCTACGAGCAGTACTTC. Translation: CASSLEQGLTYEQYF.

A few counts support this clonotype. The chain joins TRBV4-3 to TRBJ2-3, with D hard to call. Trimming stripped 0 bases from V and 6 bases from J, with 7 bases between. CDR1 is LGHNA and CDR2 is YSLEER in the germline V gene. This CDR3 has 13 residues. The CDR3 DNA follows: TGCGCCAGCAGCCAAGATTACGGCGATACGCAGTATTTT. Protein: CASSQDYGDTQYF.

V is TRBV7-3 and J is TRBJ2-3; 8 bases match TRBD2. The J segment lost 4 bases and the V segment lost 1 base, leaving 10 bases of the junction unmatched. Germline CDR1 is SGHTA and CDR2 is FQGTGA. This CDR3 comprises 17 residues. Written as DNA, the CDR3 is TGTGCCAGCAGCTTAAACCCTATAGCGGGGAGGGCAGATACGCAGTATTTT. Translation gives CASSLNPIAGRADTQYF.

V gene TRBV2 combines with J gene TRBJ2-2; D is unclear. Per germline, CDR1 SNHLY and CDR2 FYNNEI. Trimming removed 5 bases from V and 3 bases from J, with 10 bases in between. This CDR3 is built from 14 residues. The CDR3 nucleotides are TGTGCCAGCAGTCTAACCAGCTACACCGGGGAGCTGTTTTTT. Its protein is CASSLTSYTGELFF.

In this sample, this clonotype turned up a few times. The chain recombines TRBV7-9 with TRBJ1-3; tentative D call: TRBD1 (5 bases). V was shortened by 3 bases and J by 2 bases, with 23 bases between the two germline ends. The germline V gene encodes CDR1 SEHNR and CDR2 FQNEAQ (reference sequence). This CDR3 region has 19 residues. CDR3 protein: CASSLNGITDRITGNTIYF. Written as DNA, the CDR3 is TGTGCCAGCAGCTTGAACGGGATTACCGACAGAATTACTGGAAACACCATATATTTT.

This clonotype occurred once. The V gene is TRBV7-9, the J gene TRBJ2-7; D is ambiguous. CDR3 size: 15 residues. Germline V gives CDR1 SEHNR, CDR2 FQNEAQ (reference sequence). Trimming removed 2 bases from V and 2 bases from J, with 13 bases in between. The CDR3 nucleotides read TGTGCCAGCAGCTTACAATCCGCACAAACCTACGAGCAGTACTTC. Translation: CASSLQSAQTYEQYF.

J is TRBJ2-1 and V is TRBV7-6, with a weak D call TRBD1 (7 bases). This CDR3 spans 16 amino acids. CDR1 and CDR2 from the germline V gene are SGHVS and FNYEAQ. V was clipped by 1 base and J by 5 bases, with 15 bases between them. The CDR3 DNA sequence: TGTGCCAGCAGCTTAGGGGCAGGGGGACTCCACAATGAGCAGTTCTTC. Its protein is CASSLGAGGLHNEQFF. The full variable domain, completed using reference TRBV7-6 and TRBJ2-1, is GAGVSQSPRYKVTKRGQDVALRCDPISGHVSLYWYRQALGQGPEFLTYFNYEAQQDKSGLPNDRFSAERPEGSISTLTIQRTEQRDSAMYRCASSLGAGGLHNEQFFGPGTRLTVL.

This clonotype was observed a handful of times. The chain employs TRBV29-1 and TRBJ1-2, with 11 nucleotides matching TRBD1. Germline-derived CDR1 and CDR2 are SQVTM and ANQGSEA. The J segment lost 11 bases and the V segment lost 6 bases, leaving 8 bases of the junction unmatched. CDR3 length: 12 amino acids. The CDR3, as DNA: TGCAGCGTCCCCGGACAGGGGGCGGGGTACACCTTC. Translation: CSVPGQGAGYTF.

Only a few counts were recorded for this clonotype. The gene calls are TRBV6-2 or TRBV6-3 and TRBJ2-5; D is unresolved. The CDR3 length is 14 residues. Trimming cost V 0 bases and J 4 bases, with 9 bases left between them. From germline, CDR1 is MNHEY and CDR2 SVGEGT. The DNA for the CDR3 is TGTGCCAGCAGTTACTCCAGAATAATAGAGACCCAGTACTTC. Protein: CASSYSRIIETQYF.

This clonotype was recorded many times. Relative to the germline gene, one junction end is altered; a read error may explain this. V and J are TRBV29-1 and TRBJ2-5; the match to TRBD2 covers 8 bases. Germline CDR1 is SQVTM and CDR2 is ANQGSEA. This CDR3 region has 12 residues. CDR3 sequence: CSVEELRGAPSF. CDR3 nucleotide sequence: TGCAGCGTTGAAGAGCTGCGGGGGGCTCCCTCCTTC.

The chain recombines TRBV3-1 with TRBJ2-5; the D is unclear. The CDR3 loop spans 12 amino acids. Germline lookup yields CDR1 LGHDT and CDR2 YNNKEL (reference sequence). V lost 0 bases and J lost 10, with 9 bases in between. DNA of the CDR3: TGTGCCAGCAGCCAAGAGTGGGGAAGCCAGTACTTC. Its translation: CASSQEWGSQYF.

The chain carries TRBV5-6 and TRBJ1-2, with 7 bases matching TRBD1. Germline-derived CDR1 and CDR2 are SGHDT and YYEEEE. V was clipped by 4 bases and J by 4 bases; unmatched bases: 16. The length of the CDR3 is 17 residues. CDR3 amino acids: CASSTPGTEGFGYGYTF. DNA of the CDR3: TGTGCCAGCAGCACCCCCGGGACAGAGGGTTTTGGCTATGGCTACACCTTC.

This clonotype was counted a few times. The chain employs TRBV24-1 and TRBJ2-5, with 7 nucleotides matching TRBD2. CDR3 length equals 13 residues. The germline gives CDR1 KGHDR, CDR2 SFDVKD. The V segment lost 5 bases and the J segment 3 bases; nucleotides outside the gene matches: 2. For the CDR3, the DNA is TGTGCCACCAGTGGTGGGGGGGAAGAGACCCAGTACTTC. Protein: CATSGGGEETQYF.

Points on this clonotype: At one end, the junction sequence differs from germline, possibly due to a read error. The gene calls are TRBV28 and TRBJ2-4; D is ambiguous. Germline loops: CDR1 MDHEN, CDR2 SYDVKM. This CDR3 has 16 residues. The CDR3 region is CASSLMAHSFKDIQYF. The CDR3 coding sequence is TGTGCCAGCAGTTTAATGGCCCACTCCTTCAAAGACATTCAGTACTTC.

The rearrangement links TRBV15 to TRBJ2-5; D may be TRBD1 or TRBD2 (5 bases each). Matching the DNA end better, TRBJ2-7 makes the J call doubtful. CDR1 and CDR2 (germline): LNHNV, YYDKDF (reference sequence). CDR3 size: 14 residues. The CDR3 bases are TGTGCCACCAGCAGTGCAGGGAGTAATTACGAGCAGTACTTC. The encoded protein is CATSSAGSNYEQYF.

The chain has TRBV24-1 and TRBJ1-1, with D possibly being TRBD1 (6 bases). The V end was cut by 4 bases, the J end by 1 base, with 6 bases between. The CDR3 sequence is 13 residues long. Germline assignment: CDR1 KGHDR and CDR2 SFDVKD. The CDR3 DNA sequence: TGTGCCACCAGTGAGGGACAGAACACTGAAGCTTTCTTT. Residues: CATSEGQNTEAFF.

This clonotype came up a few times. The rearrangement uses TRBV20-1 and TRBJ2-5, with 11 positions matching TRBD2. Matching the DNA end better, TRBJ2-1 makes the J call doubtful. Germline assignment: CDR1 DFQATT and CDR2 SNEGSKA (reference sequence). The CDR3 extends over 16 amino acids. Written as DNA, the CDR3 is TGCAGTGCTAGAGACGATAGCGGGGGGGCGGTCAATGAGCAGTTCTTC. Residues: CSARDDSGGAVNEQFF.

This clonotype has at least ten counts. A read error may produce the germline difference seen at one junction end. The chain is built from TRBV4-2 and TRBJ2-2; D possibly corresponds to TRBD1 (5 bases). The germline gives CDR1 LGHNA, CDR2 YNFKEQ. The CDR3 has 17 residues. The CDR3 nucleotides read TGTGCGAGCAGCCAAGATATGCCAGGGTCGAACACCGGGGAGCTGTTTTTT. It yields the protein CASSQDMPGSNTGELFF.